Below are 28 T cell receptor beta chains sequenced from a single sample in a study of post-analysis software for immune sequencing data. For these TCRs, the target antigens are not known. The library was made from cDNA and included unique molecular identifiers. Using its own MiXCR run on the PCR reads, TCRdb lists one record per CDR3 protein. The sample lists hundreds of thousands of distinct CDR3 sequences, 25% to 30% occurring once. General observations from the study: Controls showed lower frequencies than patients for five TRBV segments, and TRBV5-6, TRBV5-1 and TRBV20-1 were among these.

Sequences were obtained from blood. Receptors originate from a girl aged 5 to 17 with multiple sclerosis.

The DNA of the CDR3 is TGTGCCAGCAGCCACCCGGGACAGGGGTACGAGCAGTACTTC. Its translation is CASSHPGQGYEQYF. The rearrangement uses TRBV16 and TRBJ2-7, with 10 bases identical to TRBD1. The J segment lost 4 bases and the V segment lost 3 bases, leaving 3 bases of the junction unmatched. Germline assignment: CDR1 KGHSY and CDR2 FQNENV. CDR3 size: 14 residues. Combining the CDR3 with reference TRBV16 and TRBJ2-7 gives the whole variable domain GEEVAQTPKHLVRGEGQKAKLYCAPIKGHSYVFWYQQVLKNEFKFLISFQNENVFDETGMPKERFSAKCLPNSPCSLEIQATKLEDSAVYFCASSHPGQGYEQYFGPGTRLTVT.

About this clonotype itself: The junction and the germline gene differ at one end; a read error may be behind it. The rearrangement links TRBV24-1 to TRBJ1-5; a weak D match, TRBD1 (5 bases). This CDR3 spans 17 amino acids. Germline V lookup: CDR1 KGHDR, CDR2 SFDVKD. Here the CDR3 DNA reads TGTGCCGCCAGTGATCCCCAAGCGACAGACCCCAATCAGCCCCAGCATTTT. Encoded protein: CAASDPQATDPNQPQHF.

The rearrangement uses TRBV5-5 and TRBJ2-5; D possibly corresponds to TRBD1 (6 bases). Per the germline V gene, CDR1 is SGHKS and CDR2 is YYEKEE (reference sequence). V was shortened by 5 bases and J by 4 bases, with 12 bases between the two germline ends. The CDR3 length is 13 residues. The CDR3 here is CASRNRDTETQYF. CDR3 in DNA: TGTGCCAGCAGGAACCGGGACACAGAGACCCAGTACTTC. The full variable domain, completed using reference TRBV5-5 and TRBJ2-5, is DAGVTQSPTHLIKTRGQQVTLRCSPISGHKSVSWYQQVLGQGPQFIFQYYEKEERGRGNFPDRFSARQFPNYSSELNVNALLLGDSALYLCASRNRDTETQYFGPGTRLLVL.

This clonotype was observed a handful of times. The CDR3 sequence: CASRGLAGDSYNEQFF. The CDR3 bases are TGTGCCAGCAGGGGACTAGCGGGGGACTCCTACAATGAGCAGTTCTTC. This chain connects TRBV6-5 to TRBJ2-1, with 14 bases lining up with TRBD2. CDR3 length: 16 amino acids. Germline CDR1 MNHEY, CDR2 SVGAGI. Unmatched junction bases numbered 1, after V lost 6 bases and J lost 0 bases.

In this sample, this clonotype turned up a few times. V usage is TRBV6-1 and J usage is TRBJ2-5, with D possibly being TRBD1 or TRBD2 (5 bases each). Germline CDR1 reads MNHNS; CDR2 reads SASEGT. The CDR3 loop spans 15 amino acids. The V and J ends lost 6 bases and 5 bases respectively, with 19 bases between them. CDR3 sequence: CASRGSGTLRETQYF. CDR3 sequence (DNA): TGTGCCAGCAGGGGTTCCGGGACCCTGAGGGAGACCCAGTACTTC.

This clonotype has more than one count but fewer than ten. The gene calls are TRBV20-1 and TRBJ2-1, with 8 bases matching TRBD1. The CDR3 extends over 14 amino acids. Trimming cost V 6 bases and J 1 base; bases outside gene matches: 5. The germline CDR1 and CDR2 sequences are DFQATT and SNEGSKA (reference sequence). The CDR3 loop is CSARNRGSYNEQFF. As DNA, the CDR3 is TGCAGTGCCAGGAACAGGGGGTCCTACAATGAGCAGTTCTTC.

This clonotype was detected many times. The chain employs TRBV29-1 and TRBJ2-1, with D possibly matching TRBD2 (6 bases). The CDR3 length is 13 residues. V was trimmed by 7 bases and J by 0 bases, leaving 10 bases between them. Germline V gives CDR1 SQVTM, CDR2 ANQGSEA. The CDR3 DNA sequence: TGCAGCGGGGACTCGAGCTCCTACAATGAGCAGTTCTTC. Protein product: CSGDSSSYNEQFF.

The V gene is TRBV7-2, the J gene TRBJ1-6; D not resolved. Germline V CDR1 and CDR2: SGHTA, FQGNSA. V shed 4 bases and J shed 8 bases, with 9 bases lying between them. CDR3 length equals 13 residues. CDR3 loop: CASSSPAYSPLHF. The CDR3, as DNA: TGTGCCAGCAGCTCCCCGGCATATTCACCCCTCCACTTT.

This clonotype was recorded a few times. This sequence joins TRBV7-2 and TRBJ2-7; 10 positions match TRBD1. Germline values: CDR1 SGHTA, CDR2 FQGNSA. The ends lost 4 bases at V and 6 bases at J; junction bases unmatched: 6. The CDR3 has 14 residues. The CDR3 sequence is CASSYGQGVAEQYF. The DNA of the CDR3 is TGTGCCAGCAGCTACGGACAGGGGGTTGCCGAGCAGTACTTC.

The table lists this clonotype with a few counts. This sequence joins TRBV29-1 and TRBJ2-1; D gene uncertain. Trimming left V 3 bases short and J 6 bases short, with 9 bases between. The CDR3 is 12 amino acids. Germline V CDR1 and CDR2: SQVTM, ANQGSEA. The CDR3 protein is CSVEGTLNEQFF. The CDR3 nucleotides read TGCAGCGTTGAGGGAACTCTCAATGAGCAGTTCTTC.

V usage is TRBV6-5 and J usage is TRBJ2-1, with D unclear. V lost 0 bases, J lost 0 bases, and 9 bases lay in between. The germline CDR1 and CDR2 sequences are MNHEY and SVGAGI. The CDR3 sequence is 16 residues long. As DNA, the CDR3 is TGTGCCAGCAGTTACTCGGCAAGTAACTCCTACAATGAGCAGTTCTTC. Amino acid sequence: CASSYSASNSYNEQFF.

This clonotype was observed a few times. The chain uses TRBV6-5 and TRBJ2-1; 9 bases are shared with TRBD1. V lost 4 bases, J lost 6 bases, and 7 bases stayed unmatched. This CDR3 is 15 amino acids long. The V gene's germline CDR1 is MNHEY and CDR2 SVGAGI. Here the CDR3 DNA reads TGTGCCAGCAGTTTCACCGGGACAGGGTCCAATGAGCAGTTCTTC. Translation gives CASSFTGTGSNEQFF.

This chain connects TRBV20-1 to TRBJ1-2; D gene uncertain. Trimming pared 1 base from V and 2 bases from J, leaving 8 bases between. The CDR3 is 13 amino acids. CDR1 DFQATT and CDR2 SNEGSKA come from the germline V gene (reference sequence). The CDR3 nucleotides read TGCAGTGCTAGAGTGGGAGGGAACTATGGCTACACCTTC. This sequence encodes CSARVGGNYGYTF.

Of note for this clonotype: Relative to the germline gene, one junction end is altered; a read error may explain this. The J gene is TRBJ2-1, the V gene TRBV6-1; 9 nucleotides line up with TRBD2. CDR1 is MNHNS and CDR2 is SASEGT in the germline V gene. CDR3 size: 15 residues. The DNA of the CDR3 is TGTGCCAGCACTGAAAAGCGGGGGGCTTCGTATGAGCAGTTCTTC. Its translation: CASTEKRGASYEQFF.

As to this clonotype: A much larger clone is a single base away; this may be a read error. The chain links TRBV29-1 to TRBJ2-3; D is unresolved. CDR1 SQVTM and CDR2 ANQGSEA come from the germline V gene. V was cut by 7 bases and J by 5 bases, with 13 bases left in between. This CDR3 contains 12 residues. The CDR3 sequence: CSASDWGDTQYF. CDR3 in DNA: TGCAGCGCTTCAGACTGGGGAGATACGCAGTATTTT.

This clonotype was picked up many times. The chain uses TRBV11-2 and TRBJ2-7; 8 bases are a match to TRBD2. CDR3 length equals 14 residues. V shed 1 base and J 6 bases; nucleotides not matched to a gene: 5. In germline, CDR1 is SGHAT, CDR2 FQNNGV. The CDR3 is CASSLVALAGEQYF. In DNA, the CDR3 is TGTGCCAGCAGCTTAGTTGCTCTAGCGGGCGAGCAGTACTTC.

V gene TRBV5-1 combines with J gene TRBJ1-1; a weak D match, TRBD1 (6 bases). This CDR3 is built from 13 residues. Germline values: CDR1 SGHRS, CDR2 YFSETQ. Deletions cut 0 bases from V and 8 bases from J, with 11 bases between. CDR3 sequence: CASSLEYGGEAFF. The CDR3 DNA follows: TGCGCCAGCAGCTTGGAGTACGGGGGCGAAGCTTTCTTT.

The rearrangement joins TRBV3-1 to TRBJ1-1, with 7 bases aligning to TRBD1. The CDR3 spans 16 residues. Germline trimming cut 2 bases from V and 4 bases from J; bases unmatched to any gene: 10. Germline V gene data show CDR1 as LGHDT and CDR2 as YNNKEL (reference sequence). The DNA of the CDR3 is TGTGCCAGCAGCCAACTTTCCCGACAGGGTCGCACTGAAGCTTTCTTT. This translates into CASSQLSRQGRTEAFF.

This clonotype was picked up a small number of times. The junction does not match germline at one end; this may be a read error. CDR3 sequence reads: CAGSLQGAAGETQYF. The CDR3 nucleotides read TGTGCCGGCAGTTTGCAGGGGGCAGCGGGAGAGACCCAGTACTTC. V gene TRBV12-3 or TRBV12-4 combines with J gene TRBJ2-4; 8 nucleotides agree with TRBD1. Matching the DNA end better, TRBJ2-5 makes the J call doubtful. The CDR3 contains 15 residues.

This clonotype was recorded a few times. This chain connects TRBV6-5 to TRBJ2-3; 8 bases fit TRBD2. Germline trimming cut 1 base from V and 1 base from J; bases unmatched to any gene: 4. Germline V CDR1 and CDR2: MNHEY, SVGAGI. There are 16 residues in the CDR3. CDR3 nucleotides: TGTGCCAGCAGTTACTTTGGACTAGCCGGCACAGATACGCAGTATTTT. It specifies CASSYFGLAGTDTQYF.

This chain's CDR3 is CASSLLVAVNSNQPQHF. CDR3 nucleotide sequence: TGTGCCAGCAGTTTACTGGTAGCCGTAAATAGCAATCAGCCCCAGCATTTT. J is TRBJ1-5 and V is TRBV12-3 or TRBV12-4; D ambiguous. This CDR3 contains 17 residues. Trimming pared 2 bases from V and 0 bases from J, leaving 14 bases between.

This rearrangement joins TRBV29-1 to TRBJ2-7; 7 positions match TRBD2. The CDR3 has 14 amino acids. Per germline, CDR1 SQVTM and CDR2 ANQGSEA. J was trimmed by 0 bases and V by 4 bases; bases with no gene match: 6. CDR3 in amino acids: CSVGLGGSSYEQYF. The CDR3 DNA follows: TGCAGCGTTGGGTTGGGGGGGAGCTCCTACGAGCAGTACTTC.

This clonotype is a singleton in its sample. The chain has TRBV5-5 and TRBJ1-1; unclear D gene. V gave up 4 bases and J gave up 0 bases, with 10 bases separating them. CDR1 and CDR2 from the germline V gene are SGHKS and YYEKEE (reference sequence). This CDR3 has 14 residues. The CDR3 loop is CASSPFVMNTEAFF. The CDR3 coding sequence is TGTGCCAGCAGCCCCTTCGTCATGAACACTGAAGCTTTCTTT.

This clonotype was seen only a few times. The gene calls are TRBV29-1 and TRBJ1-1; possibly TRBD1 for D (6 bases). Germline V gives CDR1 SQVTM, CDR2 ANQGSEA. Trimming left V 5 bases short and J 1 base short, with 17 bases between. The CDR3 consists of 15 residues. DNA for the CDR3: TGCAGCGTTCGAGGCGGCAGGGGCCAGAACACTGAAGCTTTCTTT. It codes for CSVRGGRGQNTEAFF.

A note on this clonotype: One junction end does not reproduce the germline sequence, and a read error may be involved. The CDR3 is CSVKDTSAEQYF. The CDR3 coding sequence is TGCAGCGTTAAAGATACTAGCGCCGAGCAGTACTTC. The gene calls are TRBV29-1 and TRBJ2-4, with TRBD2 matching 7 bases. The tail of the sequence fits TRBJ2-7 better, so the J call may be wrong. CDR1 and CDR2 from the germline V gene are SQVTM and ANQGSEA. The CDR3 loop spans 12 amino acids.

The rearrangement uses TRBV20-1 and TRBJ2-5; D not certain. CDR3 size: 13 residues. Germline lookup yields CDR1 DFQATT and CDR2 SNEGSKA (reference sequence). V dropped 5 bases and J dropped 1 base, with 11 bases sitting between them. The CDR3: CSAFSAVQETQYF. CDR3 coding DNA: TGCAGTGCTTTCTCCGCCGTCCAAGAGACCCAGTACTTC.

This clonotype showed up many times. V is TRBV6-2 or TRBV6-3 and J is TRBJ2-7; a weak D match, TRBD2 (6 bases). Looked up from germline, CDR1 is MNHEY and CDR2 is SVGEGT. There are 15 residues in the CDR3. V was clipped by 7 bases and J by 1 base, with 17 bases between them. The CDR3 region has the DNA TGTGCCAGCATTAGTAGCGGACTGGGGTCCTACGAGCAGTACTTC. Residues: CASISSGLGSYEQYF.

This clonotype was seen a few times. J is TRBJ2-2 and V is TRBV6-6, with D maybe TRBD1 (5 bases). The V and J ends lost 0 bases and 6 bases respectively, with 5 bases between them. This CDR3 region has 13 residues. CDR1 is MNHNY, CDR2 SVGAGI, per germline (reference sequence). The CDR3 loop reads CASSYSGPGELFF. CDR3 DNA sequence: TGTGCCAGCAGTTACTCGGGGCCCGGGGAGCTGTTTTTT.